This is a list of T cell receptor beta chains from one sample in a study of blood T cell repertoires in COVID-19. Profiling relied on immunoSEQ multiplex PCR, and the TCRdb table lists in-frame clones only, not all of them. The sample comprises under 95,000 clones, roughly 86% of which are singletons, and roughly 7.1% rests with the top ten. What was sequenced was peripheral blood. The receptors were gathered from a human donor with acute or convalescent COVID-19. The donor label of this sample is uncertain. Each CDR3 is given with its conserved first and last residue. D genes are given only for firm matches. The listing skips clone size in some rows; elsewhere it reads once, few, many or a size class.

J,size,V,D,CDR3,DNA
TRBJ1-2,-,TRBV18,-,CASSHPNFSYGYTF,TGTGCCAGCTCACATCCAAACTTTAGCTATGGCTACACCTTC
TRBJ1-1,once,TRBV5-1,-,CASMFLRDTEAFF,TGCGCCAGCATGTTCCTCCGAGACACTGAAGCTTTCTTT
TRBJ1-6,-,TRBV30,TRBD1,CAWSPPGTGVSPLHF,TGTGCCTGGAGTCCGCCGGGGACAGGGGTTTCACCCCTCCACTTT
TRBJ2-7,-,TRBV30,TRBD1,CAWSANRQGFYEQYF,TGTGCCTGGAGTGCCAATCGACAGGGTTTCTACGAGCAGTACTTC
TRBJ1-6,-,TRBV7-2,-,CASSSRTGNSPLHF,TGTGCCAGCAGCTCCCGAACAGGGAATTCACCCCTCCACTTT
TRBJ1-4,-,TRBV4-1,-,CASSQAETGRVEKLFF,TGCGCCAGCAGCCAAGCGGAGACGGGGAGGGTTGAAAAACTGTTTTTT
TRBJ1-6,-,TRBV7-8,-,CASSKGGNSPLHF,TGTGCCAGCAGCAAGGGGGGGAATTCACCCCTCCACTTT
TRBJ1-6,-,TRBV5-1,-,CASSLDGSSYNSPLHF,TGCGCCAGCAGCTTGGATGGGAGCTCCTATAATTCACCCCTCCACTTT
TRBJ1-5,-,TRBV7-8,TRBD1,CASSLGQGLQPQHF,TGTGCCAGCAGCCTGGGACAGGGACTTCAGCCCCAGCATTTT
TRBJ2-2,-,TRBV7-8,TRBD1,CASSYRDRATGELFF,TGTGCCAGCAGCTACCGGGACAGGGCCACCGGGGAGCTGTTTTTT
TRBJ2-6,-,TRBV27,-,CASSPSSGANVLTF,TGTGCCAGCAGCCCGAGCTCTGGGGCCAACGTCCTGACTTTC
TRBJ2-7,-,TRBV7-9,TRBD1,CASSPWVGTGFYEQYF,TGTGCCAGCAGCCCATGGGTCGGGACAGGCTTCTACGAGCAGTACTTC
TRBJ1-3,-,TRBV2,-,CASSEEAPGRGNTIYF,TGTGCCAGCAGTGAAGAGGCCCCAGGGAGGGGAAACACCATATATTTT
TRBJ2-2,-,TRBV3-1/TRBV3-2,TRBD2,CASSSQAKRGGSYGELFF,TGTGCCAGCAGCTCTCAGGCCAAGCGGGGGGGCTCTTACGGGGAGCTGTTTTTT
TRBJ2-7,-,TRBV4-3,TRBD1,CASSQQTGGSSYEQYF,TGCGCCAGCAGCCAACAGACAGGGGGCTCCTCCTACGAGCAGTACTTC
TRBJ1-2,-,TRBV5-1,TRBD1,CASSLRQGDLNGYTF,TGCGCCAGCAGCTTACGACAGGGGGATCTCAATGGCTACACCTTC
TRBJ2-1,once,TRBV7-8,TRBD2,CASSLLAGGPHEQFF,TGTGCCAGCAGCTTACTAGCGGGGGGGCCCCATGAGCAGTTCTTC
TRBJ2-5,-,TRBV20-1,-,CSASPAGSQETQYF,TGCAGTGCTAGTCCCGCGGGGTCACAAGAGACCCAGTACTTC
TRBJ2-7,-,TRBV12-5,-,CASGSDRAYEQYF,TGTGCTAGTGGTTCCGACAGAGCCTACGAGCAGTACTTC
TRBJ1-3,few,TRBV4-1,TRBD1,CASSQDGTGSGNTIYF,TGCGCCAGCAGCCAAGACGGGACAGGGTCTGGAAACACCATATATTTT
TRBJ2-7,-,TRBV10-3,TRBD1,CAISEPDRGYEQYF,TGTGCCATCAGTGAGCCGGACAGGGGCTACGAGCAGTACTTC
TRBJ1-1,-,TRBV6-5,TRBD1,CASNLQGATEAFF,TGTGCCAGCAATTTACAGGGGGCGACTGAAGCTTTCTTT
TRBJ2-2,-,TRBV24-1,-,CATSDLPRVNTGELFF,TGTGCCACCAGTGATTTGCCCAGGGTTAACACCGGGGAGCTGTTTTTT
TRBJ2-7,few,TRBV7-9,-,CASSLQGHHEQYF,TGTGCCAGCAGCTTACAGGGTCACCACGAGCAGTACTTC
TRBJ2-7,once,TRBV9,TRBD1,CASSATQGAGEQYF,TGTGCCAGCAGCGCAACCCAGGGGGCAGGGGAGCAGTACTTC
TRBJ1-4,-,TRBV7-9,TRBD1,CASSSTGFAEKLFF,TGTGCCAGCAGCTCGACAGGGTTCGCTGAAAAACTGTTTTTT
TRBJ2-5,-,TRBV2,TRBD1,CASSESGTGRETQYF,TGTGCCAGCAGTGAGTCTGGGACAGGGAGAGAGACCCAGTACTTC
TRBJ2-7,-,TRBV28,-,CASSLVPFYEQYF,TGTGCCAGCAGCCTCGTCCCCTTCTACGAGCAGTACTTC
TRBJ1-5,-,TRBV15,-,CATSRDRGQPQHF,TGTGCCACCAGCAGAGACAGGGGCCAGCCCCAGCATTTT
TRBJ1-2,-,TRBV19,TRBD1,CASKSLLRDSHYGYTF,TGTGCCAGCAAATCTCTATTACGGGACAGCCACTATGGCTACACCTTC
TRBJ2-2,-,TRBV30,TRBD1,CAWSKGTANTGELFF,TGTGCCTGGAGTAAGGGGACAGCGAACACCGGGGAGCTGTTTTTT
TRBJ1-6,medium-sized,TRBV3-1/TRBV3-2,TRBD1,CASSRDRPNSPLHF,TGTGCCAGCAGCCGGGACAGACCTAATTCACCCCTCCACTTT
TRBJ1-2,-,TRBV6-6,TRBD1,CASSQSGPQGALNYGYTF,TGTGCCAGCAGTCAGTCCGGACCACAGGGGGCTCTTAACTATGGCTACACCTTC
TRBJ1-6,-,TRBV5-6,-,CASSSEQTNSPLHF,TGTGCCAGCAGCTCGGAGCAGACTAATTCACCCCTCCACTTT
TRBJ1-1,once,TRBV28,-,CASSFPRQVEAFF,TGTGCCAGCAGTTTCCCTCGACAGGTCGAAGCTTTCTTT
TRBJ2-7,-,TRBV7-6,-,CASSLTGPSNEQYF,TGTGCCAGCAGCTTGACAGGCCCCTCGAACGAGCAGTACTTC
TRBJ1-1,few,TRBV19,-,CASSTGNTGGTEAFF,TGTGCCAGTAGTACCGGGAACACGGGGGGCACTGAAGCTTTCTTT
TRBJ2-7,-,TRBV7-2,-,CASSSAYEQYF,TGTGCCAGCAGCTCGGCCTACGAGCAGTACTTC
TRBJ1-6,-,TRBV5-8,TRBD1,CASIRDSYSPLHF,TGTGCCAGTATCCGGGACAGCTATTCACCCCTCCACTTT
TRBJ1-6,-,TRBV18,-,CASSPERDFDSPLHF,TGTGCCAGCTCACCCGAGAGGGATTTCGATTCACCCCTCCACTTT